One sample yielded the 16 T cell receptor beta chains listed below, sequenced in a study of monozygotic twins with inflammatory bowel disease. TCRdb reanalyzed the 5' RACE reads, giving one entry per CDR3 protein sequence and no DNA. The specimen's table records 200,000 to 250,000 distinct CDR3 sequences. Sequencing was carried out using blood. Receptors originate from a human donor with ulcerative colitis or Crohn's disease, or a healthy co-twin of an affected twin (not recorded which).

This rearrangement joins TRBV2 to TRBJ2-1; the D call of TRBD1 rests on TCRdb alone, since no DNA is present to check it. The CDR3 consists of 15 residues. CDR1 is SNHLY, CDR2 FYNNEI, per germline. CDR3 residues: CASSFDRGPNNEQFF. The whole variable domain, filled in from reference TRBV2 and TRBJ2-1, reads EPEVTQTPSHQVTQMGQEVILRCVPISNHLYFYWYRQILGQKVEFLVSFYNNEISEKSEIFDDQFSVERPDGSNFTLKIRSTKLEDSAMYFCASSFDRGPNNEQFFGPGTRLTVL.

J is TRBJ1-1 and V is TRBV6-6; absent DNA, TCRdb's TRBD1 call cannot be checked. The CDR3 loop spans 12 amino acids. Germline CDR1 reads MNHNY; CDR2 reads SVGAGI (reference sequence). This CDR3 reads CASSSPGEKTFF.

This rearrangement joins TRBV25-1 to TRBJ1-4; there is no DNA to check the TCRdb D call of TRBD1. There are 16 residues in the CDR3. Per germline, CDR1 MGHDK and CDR2 SYGVNS. This chain's CDR3 is CASSERGGHPNEKLFF. Full variable domain (outside the CDR3, taken from reference TRBV25-1 and TRBJ1-4): EADIYQTPRYLVIGTGKKITLECSQTMGHDKMYWYQQDPGMELHLIHYSYGVNSTEKGDLSSESTVSRIRTEHFPLTLESARPSHTSQYLCASSERGGHPNEKLFFGSGTQLSVL.

The rearrangement links TRBV7-3 to TRBJ2-4; absent DNA, TCRdb's TRBD2 call cannot be checked. Germline-derived CDR1 and CDR2 are SGHTA and FQGTGA. The CDR3 is 18 residues long. The CDR3 sequence: CASSSGTSGDDRKNIQYF.

V and J are TRBV7-8 and TRBJ2-7; lacking DNA, the TRBD2 call made by TCRdb goes unchecked. The length of the CDR3 is 13 residues. Germline V gene lookup returns CDR1 SGHVS and CDR2 FQNEAQ. CDR3 sequence reads: CASSLGAKGEQYF.

V usage is TRBV9 and J usage is TRBJ1-2; TCRdb outputs TRBD1, but without DNA this stays unchecked. CDR3 size: 14 residues. Germline CDR1 SGDLS, CDR2 YYNGEE. This chain's CDR3 is CASSVLTGNYGYTF.

The genes are TRBV12-3 or TRBV12-4 and TRBJ2-2; lacking DNA, the TRBD1 call made by TCRdb goes unchecked. The length of the CDR3 is 17 residues. CDR3 loop: CASSQTRAVHVTGELFF.

This rearrangement joins TRBV6-1 to TRBJ1-1; the TRBD1 assignment by TCRdb is unverifiable without DNA. The CDR3 is 14 residues long. Germline loops: CDR1 MNHNS, CDR2 SASEGT. The CDR3 loop is CASSIAGTATEAFF.

This chain connects TRBV5-1 to TRBJ1-1. The CDR3 has 15 residues. CDR1 is SGHRS, CDR2 YFSETQ, per germline. The CDR3 here is CASSLGHTMNTEAFF. The full variable domain, completed using reference TRBV5-1 and TRBJ1-1, is KAGVTQTPRYLIKTRGQQVTLSCSPISGHRSVSWYQQTPGQGLQFLFEYFSETQRNKGNFPGRFSGRQFSNSRSEMNVSTLELGDSALYLCASSLGHTMNTEAFFGQGTRLTVV.

The CDR3 sequence: CASSQLTVHSGNTIYF. The chain is built from TRBV3-1 and TRBJ1-3; TCRdb outputs TRBD1, but without DNA this stays unchecked. The CDR3 runs 16 residues. Germline lookup yields CDR1 LGHDT and CDR2 YNNKEL (reference sequence).

The chain employs TRBV20-1 and TRBJ2-1; absent DNA, TCRdb's TRBD2 call cannot be checked. Germline loops: CDR1 DFQATT, CDR2 SNEGSKA (reference sequence). The CDR3 is 15 amino acids. The CDR3 reads CSAGVWREGPNEQFF.

This clonotype counts as medium-sized by frequency. This rearrangement joins TRBV12-3 or TRBV12-4 to TRBJ2-3; TCRdb selects TRBD1, and the lack of DNA leaves this call unchecked. The CDR3 has 14 residues. The CDR3: CASSFPLATDTQYF.

This sequence joins TRBV5-1 and TRBJ2-2; TCRdb's D gene call, TRBD1, goes unchecked for lack of DNA. The CDR3 is 16 residues long. CDR1 and CDR2 from the germline V gene are SGHRS and YFSETQ. The CDR3 is CASSLGLGGHTGELFF.

This rearrangement joins TRBV5-1 to TRBJ1-2; the D call of TRBD1 rests on TCRdb alone, since no DNA is present to check it. This CDR3 region has 15 residues. Looked up from germline, CDR1 is SGHRS and CDR2 is YFSETQ. This CDR3 reads CASSRGDSDTYGYTF.

The CDR3 sequence: CASSLRGDSSTDTQYF. The genes are TRBV7-6 and TRBJ2-3; TCRdb picks TRBD2, but there is no DNA to check that call. Looked up from germline, CDR1 is SGHVS and CDR2 is FNYEAQ. This CDR3 has 16 amino acids.

This CDR3 reads CASSLRGVNTEAFF. The chain joins TRBV6-1 to TRBJ1-1; TCRdb indicates TRBD1, and absent DNA this call remains unverified. Germline lookup yields CDR1 MNHNS and CDR2 SASEGT. This CDR3 comprises 14 residues.